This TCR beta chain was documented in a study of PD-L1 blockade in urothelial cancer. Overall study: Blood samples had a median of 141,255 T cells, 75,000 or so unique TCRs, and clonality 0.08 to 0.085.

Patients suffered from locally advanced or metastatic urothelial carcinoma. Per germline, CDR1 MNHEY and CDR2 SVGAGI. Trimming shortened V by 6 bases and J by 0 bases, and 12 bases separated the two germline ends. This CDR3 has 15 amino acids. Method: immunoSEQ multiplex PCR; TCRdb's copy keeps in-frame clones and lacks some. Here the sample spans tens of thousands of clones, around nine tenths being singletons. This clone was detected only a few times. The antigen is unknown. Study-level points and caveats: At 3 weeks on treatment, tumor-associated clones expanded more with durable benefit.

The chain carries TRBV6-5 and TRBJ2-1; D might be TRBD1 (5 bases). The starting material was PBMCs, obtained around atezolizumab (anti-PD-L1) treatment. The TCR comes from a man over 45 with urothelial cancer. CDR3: CASRTQESSYNEQFF. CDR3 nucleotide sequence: TGTGCCAGCAGGACACAGGAAAGCTCCTACAATGAGCAGTTCTTC.